The 13 T cell receptor beta chains below were found in one sample sequenced in a study of T cell clones after liver transplantation. Clones were sequenced by immunoSEQ multiplex PCR, and TCRdb holds only the in-frame ones, with some missing. The sample lists under 55,000 clones; about 82% were seen once. Sequencing used CD4+ T cells from blood, obtained 24 months after liver transplant. These TCRs come from a human patient who received a liver transplant. Certain T cells may be donor cells from the graft.

The chain joins TRBV9 to TRBJ2-3; TRBD1 matches at 7 bases. Germline V gene data show CDR1 as SGDLS and CDR2 as YYNGEE. The CDR3 spans 17 residues. J lost 1 base, V lost 1 base, and 9 bases had no gene match. The CDR3 region is CASSVTLGGRGTDTQYF. The CDR3 nucleotides read TGTGCCAGCAGCGTAACCCTAGGGGGCCGGGGCACAGATACGCAGTATTTT. The complete variable domain, with remaining parts taken from reference TRBV9 and TRBJ2-3, reads DSGVTQTPKHLITATGQRVTLRCSPRSGDLSVYWYQQSLDQGLQFLIQYYNGEERAKGNILERFSAQQFPDLHSELNLSSLELGDSALYFCASSVTLGGRGTDTQYFGPGTRLTVL.

V and J are TRBV12-5 and TRBJ2-1; D uncertain. V was pared by 0 bases and J by 0 bases, with 6 bases between. CDR1 and CDR2 (germline): LGHNT, FRNRAP. This CDR3 is built from 15 residues. DNA for the CDR3: TGTGCTAGTGGTTTGGTACACAGCTCCTACAATGAGCAGTTCTTC. Translating it yields CASGLVHSSYNEQFF.

V and J are TRBV25-1 and TRBJ1-5; D ambiguous. Trimming removed 4 bases at V and 1 base at J, with 8 bases between. CDR3 length equals 14 residues. Germline V gene sequence: CDR1 MGHDK, CDR2 SYGVNS. CDR3 residues: CASSGPWSNQPQHF. DNA for the CDR3: TGTGCCAGCAGTGGCCCGTGGAGCAATCAGCCCCAGCATTTT.

This clone appeared once. The gene calls are TRBV29-1 and TRBJ1-1; the D is unclear. Looked up from germline, CDR1 is SQVTM and CDR2 is ANQGSEA. The CDR3 loop spans 12 amino acids. Trimming pared 3 bases from V and 4 bases from J, leaving 9 bases between. The DNA of the CDR3 is TGCAGCGTTGATAAACAGCTCACTGAAGCTTTCTTT. Amino acids: CSVDKQLTEAFF.

V and J are TRBV7-2 and TRBJ2-1; tentatively, D is TRBD2 (5 bases). The CDR3 loop spans 14 amino acids. V dropped 6 bases and J dropped 1 base, with 10 bases sitting between them. The germline gives CDR1 SGHTA, CDR2 FQGNSA. The CDR3 DNA reads as TGTGCCAGCAGTAACGGGGTTTCCTACAATGAGCAGTTCTTC. This translates into CASSNGVSYNEQFF.

This chain uses TRBV19 with TRBJ2-3, with D maybe TRBD2 (7 bases). Germline V CDR1 and CDR2: LNHDA, SQIVND (reference sequence). The CDR3 has 16 residues. The ends were cut back, 6 bases at V and 4 bases at J, with 20 bases in the middle. The CDR3 coding sequence is TGTGCCAGTAGAGGGAGGGGGGGGCCCTCCGCAGATACGCAGTATTTT. Its translation is CASRGRGGPSADTQYF.

The chain carries TRBV19 and TRBJ1-5; no reliable D call. CDR3 length: 17 residues. Trimming pared 4 bases from V and 7 bases from J, leaving 23 bases between. Germline values: CDR1 LNHDA, CDR2 SQIVND (reference sequence). Here the CDR3 reads CASSTPRRGLNSQPQHF. The CDR3 DNA sequence: TGTGCCAGTAGTACCCCCCGTCGGGGTCTGAATAGCCAGCCCCAGCATTTT.

The chain employs TRBV12-1 and TRBJ2-3; TRBD2, the table's D call, lacks a check against the DNA. TRBV12-1 is described as a pseudogene. The length of the CDR3 is 16 residues. The CDR3 nucleotides are TGTGCCAGCAGCTTTCGGGAGCAAAGCATAGCAGATACGCAGTATTTT. It specifies CASSFREQSIADTQYF.

The chain links TRBV11-2 to TRBJ1-1; a possible D gene is TRBD1 (5 bases). The CDR3 spans 13 residues. Germline CDR1 SGHAT, CDR2 FQNNGV. Between the trimmed V and J ends, which lost 1 base and 10 bases, there was a span of 13 bases. The CDR3 region is CASSLGDAGAAFF. The CDR3 DNA reads TGTGCCAGCAGCTTAGGGGACGCGGGCGCAGCTTTCTTT.

This clone was recorded only once. This chain uses TRBV28 with TRBJ1-5; 10 nucleotides agree with TRBD1. CDR3 length equals 13 residues. The V and J ends lost 7 bases and 4 bases, in that order; junction bases with no gene match: 1. CDR1 and CDR2 from the germline V gene are MDHEN and SYDVKM. DNA of the CDR3: TGTGCCAGCACGGGACAGGGGAATCAGCCCCAGCATTTT. It yields the protein CASTGQGNQPQHF.

V gene TRBV7-3 combines with J gene TRBJ2-3; D is perhaps TRBD1 (5 bases). The CDR3 extends over 12 amino acids. Deletions cut 4 bases from V and 6 bases from J, with 8 bases between. The germline CDR1 and CDR2 sequences are SGHTA and FQGTGA. The CDR3 protein is CASSSPGDTQYF. In nucleotides, the CDR3 is TGTGCCAGCAGCTCCCCAGGGGATACGCAGTATTTT.

The J gene is TRBJ1-5, the V gene TRBV18; a possible D gene is TRBD1 (6 bases). CDR1 is KGHSH and CDR2 is LQKENI in the germline V gene. Trimming removed 4 bases at V and 1 base at J, with 11 bases between. The CDR3 contains 15 residues. DNA of the CDR3: TGTGCCAGCTCACTCAAAACAGGGAGCAATCAGCCCCAGCATTTT. The encoded protein is CASSLKTGSNQPQHF.

V gene TRBV18 combines with J gene TRBJ1-5; D gene uncertain. The CDR3 length is 15 residues. V was pared by 5 bases and J by 0 bases, with 11 bases between. CDR1 is KGHSH and CDR2 is LQKENI in the germline V gene. DNA for the CDR3: TGTGCCAGCTCAGATGGGGAGAGTAGCAATCAGCCCCAGCATTTT. Protein: CASSDGESSNQPQHF. Based on the CDR3 plus reference TRBV18 and TRBJ1-5, the full variable domain is NAGVMQNPRHLVRRRGQEARLRCSPMKGHSHVYWYRQLPEEGLKFMVYLQKENIIDESGMPKERFSAEFPKEGPSILRIQQVVRGDSAAYFCASSDGESSNQPQHFGDGTRLSIL.